This T cell receptor (beta chain) originates from a study of cytomegalovirus exposure and HLA in healthy donors. In the case of this clone: The antigen is unknown.

From germline, CDR1 is LNHDA and CDR2 SQIVND (reference sequence). V lost 10 bases and J lost 0, with 15 bases in between. The CDR3 covers 15 residues. Both 60 Vbeta primers and 13 Jbeta primers went into the PCR. Some clones are missing from TCRdb's copy, which holds only in-frame ones; the method was immunoSEQ multiplex PCR. Reported are approximately 45,000 clones; the ten largest clones contain 2% to 2.5%. General study points: The majority of TCR sequences were rare, yet some public TCRs appeared in many donors.

The V gene is TRBV19, the J gene TRBJ2-2; TRBD2 is a possible D gene (6 bases). Sample: PBMCs. This clonotype originated in a woman aged 40 to 50 in good health and CMV-seronegative. The CDR3 protein is CATRRDSSNTGELFF. The CDR3 bases are TGTGCCACCCGACGGGACTCTTCGAACACCGGGGAGCTGTTTTTT.